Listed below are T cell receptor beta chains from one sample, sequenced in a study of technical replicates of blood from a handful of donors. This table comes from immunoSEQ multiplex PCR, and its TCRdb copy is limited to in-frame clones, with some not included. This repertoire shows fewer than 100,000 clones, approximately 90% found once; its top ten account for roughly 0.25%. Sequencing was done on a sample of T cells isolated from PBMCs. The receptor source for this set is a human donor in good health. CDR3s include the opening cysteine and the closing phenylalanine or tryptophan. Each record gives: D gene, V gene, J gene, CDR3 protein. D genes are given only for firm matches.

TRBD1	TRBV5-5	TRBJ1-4	CASSRGQAGWSEKLFF
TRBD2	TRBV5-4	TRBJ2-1	CASSLAGTRAWDEQFF
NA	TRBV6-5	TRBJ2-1	CASSWRGSLGYNEQFF
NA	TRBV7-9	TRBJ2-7	CASSPWMGAAYYEQYF
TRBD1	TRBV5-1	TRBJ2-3	CASSFGQGTDTQYF
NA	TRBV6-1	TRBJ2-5	CASSGVETQYF
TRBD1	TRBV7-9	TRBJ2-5	CASSFRTGGETQYF
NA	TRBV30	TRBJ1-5	CACRYSNQPQHF
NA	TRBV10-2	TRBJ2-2	CASSEVGGPTGELFF
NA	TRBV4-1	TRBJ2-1	CASSQDPGNEQFF
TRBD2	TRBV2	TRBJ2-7	CASSLAGGPYEQYF
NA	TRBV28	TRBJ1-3	CASSFYSLLKGAGNTIYF
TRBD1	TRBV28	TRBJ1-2	CASSLLDRRRGYTF
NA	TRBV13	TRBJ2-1	CASSSRDFSYNEQFF
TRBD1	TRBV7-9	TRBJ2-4	CASSVRQGALRDIQYF
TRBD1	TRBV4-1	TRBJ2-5	CASSQAPNRGRGETQYF
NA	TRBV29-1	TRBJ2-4	CSVGQGAKNIQYF
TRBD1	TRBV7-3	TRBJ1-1	CASSLRTGVNTEAFF
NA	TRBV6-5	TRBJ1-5	CASSSSLNQPQHF
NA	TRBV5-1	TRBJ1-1	CASSLVLLNTEAFF
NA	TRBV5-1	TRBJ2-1	CASSLAHNPYNEQFF
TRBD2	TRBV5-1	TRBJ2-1	CASSYQLAGDYNEQFF
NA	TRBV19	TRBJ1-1	CASTTGVTEAFF
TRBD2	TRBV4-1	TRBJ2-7	CASSQGGGGSSYEQYF
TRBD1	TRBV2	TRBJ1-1	CASSEGGYRGNTEAFF
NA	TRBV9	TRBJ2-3	CASSREDTQYF
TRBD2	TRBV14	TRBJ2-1	CASSQARSGLAGYNEQFF
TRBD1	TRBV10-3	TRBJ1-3	CAIRKTGGGNTIYF
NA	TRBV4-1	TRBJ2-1	CASSQAEGSSAYNEQFF
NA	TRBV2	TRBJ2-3	CASSELRFIGSRGTDTQYF
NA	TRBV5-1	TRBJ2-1	CASSPDFDEQFF
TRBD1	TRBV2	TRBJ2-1	CASLAGTGNNEQFF
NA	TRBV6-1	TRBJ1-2	CASSEAPNGLNYGYTF
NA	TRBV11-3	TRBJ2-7	CASSLGTYEQYF
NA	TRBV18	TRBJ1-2	CASSHPTGYGYTF
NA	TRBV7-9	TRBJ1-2	CASSLVEGVGYTF
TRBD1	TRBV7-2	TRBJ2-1	CASSLQGQGSNEQFF
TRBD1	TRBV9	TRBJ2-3	CASSNGPGGLDTQYF
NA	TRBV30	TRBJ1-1	CAWALRYMNTEAFF
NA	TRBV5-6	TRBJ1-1	CASSPPGANTEAFF
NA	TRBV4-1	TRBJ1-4	CASSPDRSNEKLFF